Listed below are T cell receptor beta chains from one sample, sequenced in a study of T cell responses to AZD1222 COVID-19 vaccine. Assay: immunoSEQ multiplex PCR; the TCRdb copy retains only in-frame clones and omits some. The sample gives around 250,000 clones, more than 80% of which show up once; roughly 0.51% is in the top ten. Specimen: peripheral blood, collected on day 0 of AZD1222 vaccination. These receptors all come from an adult in good health. CDR3s include the opening cysteine and the closing phenylalanine or tryptophan. Fields, in order: CDR3 protein, CDR3 DNA, J gene, clone size, D gene, CDR3 length, V gene. A D gene is named only where the DNA matches it firmly. Some rows mark clone size as missing; the rest say once, few, many or name a class of expanded clone.

CASSFPSGNTGELFF | TGTGCCAGCAGTTTCCCCAGCGGGAACACCGGGGAGCTGTTTTTT | TRBJ2-2 | NA | NA | 15 | TRBV28
CASSPPGGEGGELFF | TGTGCCAGCAGCCCTCCCGGCGGGGAAGGCGGGGAGCTGTTTTTT | TRBJ2-2 | NA | NA | 15 | TRBV7-9
CASSRAGGSETQYF | TGTGCCAGCAGTAGGGCGGGAGGGTCGGAGACCCAGTACTTC | TRBJ2-5 | NA | TRBD2 | 14 | TRBV28
CASSDPWGPNQFF | TGTGCCAGCAGTGATCCCTGGGGGCCGAACCAGTTCTTC | TRBJ2-1 | NA | NA | 13 | TRBV6-1
CASSIRAEGYGYTF | TGTGCCAGTAGTATTCGAGCAGAGGGCTATGGCTACACCTTC | TRBJ1-2 | NA | NA | 14 | TRBV19
CASSQAGSTDTQYF | TGTGCCAGCAGCCAAGCCGGGTCCACAGATACGCAGTATTTT | TRBJ2-3 | once | NA | 14 | TRBV14
CASSRPWDNEQYF | TGTGCCAGCAGTAGGCCCTGGGATAACGAGCAGTACTTC | TRBJ2-7 | NA | NA | 13 | TRBV28
CASKSGGGSPLHF | TGTGCCAGCAAAAGCGGAGGGGGGTCACCCCTCCACTTT | TRBJ1-6 | NA | NA | 13 | TRBV27
CASSTGYEKLFF | TGTGCCAGCAGCACGGGCTACGAAAAACTGTTTTTT | TRBJ1-4 | NA | NA | 12 | TRBV6-5
CASSPLGFSYEQYF | TGTGCCAGCAGCCCGCTCGGGTTCTCCTACGAGCAGTACTTC | TRBJ2-7 | NA | NA | 14 | TRBV7-2
CASSDRGNNEQFF | TGTGCCAGCAGCGACCGGGGGAACAATGAGCAGTTCTTC | TRBJ2-1 | NA | NA | 13 | TRBV16
CASSLAGFGGYTF | TGCGCCAGCAGCTTGGCGGGGTTTGGGGGCTACACCTTC | TRBJ1-2 | NA | NA | 13 | TRBV5-1
CASSVAGDGYTF | TGTGCCAGCAGCGTAGCAGGGGATGGCTACACCTTC | TRBJ1-2 | NA | NA | 12 | TRBV9
CASSYVNTEAFF | TGTGCCAGCAGTTACGTGAACACTGAAGCTTTCTTT | TRBJ1-1 | NA | NA | 12 | TRBV28
CASSLFGGESGYEQYF | TGTGCCAGCAGTTTATTTGGGGGGGAATCGGGTTACGAGCAGTACTTC | TRBJ2-7 | once | TRBD2 | 16 | TRBV28
CASSQFGTTNEQFF | TGTGCCAGCAGCCAATTCGGGACGACCAATGAGCAGTTCTTC | TRBJ2-1 | NA | NA | 14 | TRBV3-1/TRBV3-2
CASVGDGGGSPLHF | TGTGCCAGCGTCGGAGATGGGGGGGGATCACCCCTCCACTTT | TRBJ1-6 | NA | NA | 14 | TRBV2
CASNGGPVPGANVLTF | TGTGCCAGCAACGGGGGTCCGGTGCCTGGGGCCAACGTCCTGACTTTC | TRBJ2-6 | NA | NA | 16 | TRBV9
CASSPGTSGGAEQYF | TGTGCCAGCAGCCCCGGGACTAGCGGCGGCGCCGAGCAGTACTTC | TRBJ2-7 | NA | TRBD2 | 15 | TRBV11-3
CSASKSSNQPQHF | TGCAGTGCTAGTAAGAGTAGCAATCAGCCCCAGCATTTT | TRBJ1-5 | NA | NA | 13 | TRBV20-1
CASSPLRGNSPLHF | TGTGCCAGCAGCCCTCTCAGGGGAAATTCACCCCTCCACTTT | TRBJ1-6 | NA | NA | 14 | TRBV28
CASSRDRGDTQYF | TGTGCCAGTAGCCGGGACCGCGGGGATACGCAGTATTTT | TRBJ2-3 | NA | NA | 13 | TRBV27